This T cell receptor beta chain emerged from a study of molecular identifiers for immune sequencing clone quantification. Points from the study as a whole: Identical TCR molecules sharing a barcode could underestimate highly expanded clone sizes.

This clonotype was recorded at least ten times. Its target is unknown. TCRdb used MiXCR to reprocess the PCR reads, holding one entry per CDR3 protein. The repertoire includes nearly 650,000 distinct CDR3 sequences, approximately 24% of them detected once, and 0.7% to 0.95% sits in the top ten. Germline V gene data show CDR1 as SGDLS and CDR2 as YYNGEE. V dropped 3 bases and J dropped 2 bases, with 12 bases sitting between them. CDR3 length: 14 amino acids. This sequence was found in a human donor in good health. Some libraries in this study had Jurkat cell RNA spiked in. The sample taken for sequencing was naive CD8+ T cells from blood, with Jurkat cell RNA spiked in. Subset described: FACS-sorted CD8+CD4-CCR7+CD45RA+ naive T cells. The chain has TRBV9 and TRBJ2-7; D gene unclear. The CDR3 is CASSGPKNPYEQYF. DNA for the CDR3: TGTGCCAGCAGCGGCCCGAAAAACCCCTACGAGCAGTACTTC.